Each of the 15 T cell receptor beta chains below was sequenced from the same sample in a study of shared clonotypes between healthy human individuals. Here immunoSEQ multiplex PCR was the method, and the copy in TCRdb shows in-frame clones only, minus some. The profile covers under 2,500,000 clones, with approximately 96% appearing a single time and more than 0.1% taken by the ten largest. The sequencing sample was made of naive CD4+ T cells sorted from blood. Subset: CD45RA+ positively selected. All receptors come from a man in his late teens or twenties in good health.

The chain joins TRBV25-1 to TRBJ2-1, with 11 nucleotides matching TRBD1. The germline CDR1 and CDR2 sequences are MGHDK and SYGVNS. The junction had 9 bases not matched to a gene; V was cut back by 6 bases and J by 5 bases. The CDR3 is 16 residues long. For the CDR3, the DNA is TGTGCCAGCAGGCAAGCCGGGACAGGGGGGCACAATGAGCAGTTCTTC. Translation: CASRQAGTGGHNEQFF.

The gene calls are TRBV27 and TRBJ2-4, with TRBD1 matching over 10 bases. This CDR3 has 15 amino acids. V lost 2 bases and J lost 7; bases outside the gene matches: 5. Germline V gene sequence: CDR1 MNHEY, CDR2 SMNVEV (reference sequence). The CDR3, as DNA: TGTGCCAGCAGTTTAGGGGGACAGGGGAAGAACATTCAGTACTTC. Residues: CASSLGGQGKNIQYF.

The V call is TRBV11-2, the J call TRBJ1-1, with 9 bases aligning to TRBD1. Trimming removed 8 bases from V and 0 bases from J; junction bases left unmatched: 19. The CDR3 extends over 19 amino acids. CDR1 and CDR2 (germline): SGHAT, FQNNGV. CDR3 bases: TGTGCCAGCGGCCAAAGGCATCGGAGGACAGGGGCTATGAACACTGAAGCTTTCTTT. Translating gives CASGQRHRRTGAMNTEAFF.

The genes are TRBV19 and TRBJ2-7; TRBD1 agrees at 10 bases. CDR3 size: 16 residues. Looked up from germline, CDR1 is LNHDA and CDR2 is SQIVND (reference sequence). Trimming at V came to 8 bases and at J to 3 bases, leaving 13 bases not matched to a gene. The CDR3 nucleotides are TGTGCCAGTCGCTCAGAGGGCGGACAGGGGGTCTACGAGCAGTACTTC. Translation gives CASRSEGGQGVYEQYF.

The chain carries TRBV4-3 and TRBJ1-3; D is uncertain. The CDR3 extends over 13 amino acids. Deletions cut 0 bases from V and 6 bases from J, with 6 bases between. The V gene's germline CDR1 is LGHNA and CDR2 YSLEER. CDR3 DNA: TGCGCCAGCAGCCAAGAAAGCGAAAACACCATATATTTT. Amino acids: CASSQESENTIYF.

J is TRBJ1-5 and V is TRBV19; 10 positions match TRBD1. The CDR3 has 15 residues. Trimming took 3 bases from V and 5 from J; bases not matched to a gene: 4. The germline V gene encodes CDR1 LNHDA and CDR2 SQIVND (reference sequence). The CDR3 loop reads CASSMGQGNHQPQHF. CDR3 sequence (DNA): TGTGCCAGTAGTATGGGACAGGGGAACCATCAGCCCCAGCATTTT.

The chain carries TRBV10-3 and TRBJ2-3; unclear D gene. The germline V gene encodes CDR1 ENHRY and CDR2 SYGVKD. CDR3 size: 13 residues. V lost 7 bases and J lost 0, with 8 bases in between. CDR3 sequence (DNA): TGTGCCATCACCGACGGTAGCACAGATACGCAGTATTTT. Translating gives CAITDGSTDTQYF.

The chain employs TRBV9 and TRBJ2-5; D may be TRBD2 (6 bases). Trimming removed 0 bases from V and 4 bases from J, with 10 bases in between. Germline CDR1 reads SGDLS; CDR2 reads YYNGEE. The CDR3 is 14 amino acids. The CDR3 DNA reads TGTGCCAGCAGCGTAGCCCGGAGGGGAGAGACCCAGTACTTC. The encoded protein is CASSVARRGETQYF.

The V gene is TRBV5-6, the J gene TRBJ2-3; D gene ambiguous. Germline V gene data show CDR1 as SGHDT and CDR2 as YYEEEE. V lost 0 bases and J 2 bases, leaving 7 bases between the germline ends. The CDR3 has 14 residues. For the CDR3, the DNA is TGTGCCAGCAGCTTGGGGCTACACACAGATACGCAGTATTTT. This sequence encodes CASSLGLHTDTQYF.

The CDR3 DNA sequence: TGTGCCAGCAGAACACCCGGGACAGGGAGGTACGAGCAGTACTTC. Protein sequence: CASRTPGTGRYEQYF. This chain joins TRBV2 and TRBJ2-7, with 9 bases identical to TRBD1. The CDR3 is 15 amino acids. V lost 6 bases and J lost 4; bases outside the gene matches: 10. The germline V gene encodes CDR1 SNHLY and CDR2 FYNNEI.

The J gene is TRBJ2-3, the V gene TRBV5-1; 8 bases line up with TRBD1. The J segment lost 2 bases and the V segment lost 4 bases, leaving 3 bases of the junction unmatched. The CDR3 runs to 14 residues. Per germline, CDR1 SGHRS and CDR2 YFSETQ. The CDR3 is CASSTGQDTDTQYF. For the CDR3, the DNA is TGCGCCAGCAGCACGGGACAGGACACAGATACGCAGTATTTT.

As for this clone: The sample carries other DNA sequences with the same CDR3. The chain couples TRBV18 to TRBJ1-5, with D perhaps matching TRBD1 (5 bases). CDR3 length equals 15 residues. Germline CDR1 KGHSH, CDR2 LQKENI. V was clipped by 3 bases and J by 1 base, with 10 bases between them. CDR3 nucleotides: TGTGCCAGCTCACCGCCTGGGGGGAGCAATCAGCCCCAGCATTTT. Protein: CASSPPGGSNQPQHF.

The chain carries TRBV28 and TRBJ1-5; D ambiguous. Per germline, CDR1 MDHEN and CDR2 SYDVKM. The CDR3 loop spans 15 amino acids. V shed 6 bases and J shed 2 bases, with 14 bases lying between them. The CDR3 loop reads CASRAGILGNQPQHF. Here the CDR3 DNA reads TGTGCCAGCAGGGCTGGGATTTTGGGCAATCAGCCCCAGCATTTT.

The chain couples TRBV27 to TRBJ2-1, with 7 bases matching TRBD2. CDR1 and CDR2 (germline): MNHEY, SMNVEV (reference sequence). With V trimmed by 5 bases and J by 4 bases, 8 bases remained unmatched. The CDR3 totals 15 residues. The CDR3 bases are TGTGCCAGCAGTACAGTGCGGGGGATATACAATGAGCAGTTCTTC. Protein sequence: CASSTVRGIYNEQFF.

Concerning this clone itself: The same CDR3 arises from other DNA sequences in this sample as well. This rearrangement joins TRBV30 to TRBJ2-5; tentative D call: TRBD2 (5 bases). V gave up 0 bases and J gave up 5 bases, with 7 bases separating them. This CDR3 spans 12 amino acids. The V gene's germline CDR1 is GTSNPN and CDR2 SVGIG (reference sequence). The CDR3 protein is CAWSVRRETQYF. Written as DNA, the CDR3 is TGTGCCTGGAGTGTTAGGAGGGAGACCCAGTACTTC.